These 24 T cell receptor beta chains came from one sample sequenced in a study of blood T cells in healthy people across ages. With a J-beta primer mix and a sample-barcoded 5' primer, a second PCR ran 7 to 11 cycles. TCRdb reprocessed the 5' RACE reads via MiXCR and lists one record per CDR3 protein. The sample has around 900,000 distinct CDR3 sequences, around 30% seen once. The sample comprised blood. The source is a woman of 80 years or more in good health.

This clonotype was counted between two and nine times. V is TRBV4-3 and J is TRBJ2-6, with 7 bases lining up with TRBD2. Trimming cost V 0 bases and J 2 bases; bases outside gene matches: 1. The CDR3 is 16 residues long. Germline-derived CDR1 and CDR2 are LGHNA and YSLEER. CDR3 amino acids: CASSQDGGAGANVLTF. In DNA, the CDR3 is TGCGCCAGCAGCCAAGATGGGGGGGCTGGGGCCAACGTCCTGACTTTC.

The chain joins TRBV3-1 to TRBJ1-4, with TRBD1 identical over 7 bases. The germline V gene encodes CDR1 LGHDT and CDR2 YNNKEL (reference sequence). The CDR3 is made up of 15 amino acids. Trimming took 6 bases from V and 2 from J; bases not matched to a gene: 6. The chain's CDR3 is CASRPDRATNEKLFF. DNA for the CDR3: TGTGCCAGCAGGCCCGACAGGGCCACTAATGAAAAACTGTTTTTT.

This clonotype occurred many times. The chain's CDR3 is CASSHPTGVEKLFF. The DNA of the CDR3 is TGTGCCAGCAGCCACCCGACAGGGGTTGAAAAACTGTTTTTT. The chain carries TRBV4-2 and TRBJ1-4, with 8 bases aligning to TRBD1. Germline V gene data show CDR1 as LGHNA and CDR2 as YNFKEQ. The V and J ends lost 3 bases and 7 bases, in that order; junction bases with no gene match: 4. The CDR3 contains 14 residues.

V is TRBV18 and J is TRBJ2-5; D call uncertain. CDR1 KGHSH and CDR2 LQKENI come from the germline V gene. The germline V and J ends were trimmed by 3 bases and 4 bases, with 6 bases remaining between them. The CDR3 is 12 residues long. Written as DNA, the CDR3 is TGTGCCAGCTCACCGGCCCCAGAGACCCAGTACTTC. Amino acid sequence: CASSPAPETQYF.

The J gene is TRBJ1-5, the V gene TRBV12-3 or TRBV12-4; 11 nucleotides line up with TRBD1. The CDR3 loop spans 15 amino acids. V gave up 6 bases and J gave up 4 bases; unmatched junction bases: 5. The CDR3 DNA reads as TGTGCCAGCAGACGGGGACAGGGGGGAAATCAGCCCCAGCATTTT. This gives the protein CASRRGQGGNQPQHF.

In this sample, this clonotype turned up a few times. J is TRBJ2-1 and V is TRBV30; D is ambiguous. CDR3 length: 12 residues. The germline gives CDR1 GTSNPN, CDR2 SVGIG (reference sequence). V lost 0 bases, J lost 5 bases, and 5 bases lay in between. The CDR3 nucleotides are TGTGCCTGGAGTGTAATGCACAATGAGCAGTTCTTC. Translating it yields CAWSVMHNEQFF.

A few counts support this clonotype. V is TRBV7-7 and J is TRBJ2-3; 8 positions match TRBD2. The germline gives CDR1 SSHAT, CDR2 FNYEAQ (reference sequence). The CDR3 totals 15 residues. J was trimmed by 6 bases and V by 3 bases; bases with no gene match: 8. As DNA, the CDR3 is TGTGCCAGCAGCTTGGACGGGGGGGCCAGCGATACGCAGTATTTT. Translation gives CASSLDGGASDTQYF.

The chain carries TRBV9 and TRBJ2-7, with TRBD1 matching 8 bases. Unmatched junction bases numbered 12, after V lost 3 bases and J lost 7 bases. This CDR3 is 15 amino acids long. CDR1 and CDR2 from the germline V gene are SGDLS and YYNGEE. The CDR3, as DNA: TGTGCCAGCAGCGGTGGACAGGGATGGGACAATGAGCAGTACTTC. Its translation: CASSGGQGWDNEQYF. Together with reference TRBV9 and TRBJ2-7, the CDR3 gives the full variable domain: DSGVTQTPKHLITATGQRVTLRCSPRSGDLSVYWYQQSLDQGLQFLIQYYNGEERAKGNILERFSAQQFPDLHSELNLSSLELGDSALYFCASSGGQGWDNEQYFGPGTRLTVT.

This chain links TRBV12-3 or TRBV12-4 with TRBJ1-1, with TRBD1 matching over 9 bases. V shed 5 bases, J shed 5 bases, and the junction held 15 bases outside the gene matches. The CDR3 length is 17 residues. The CDR3 loop is CASSLWPGTGPGTEAFF. The CDR3 DNA reads TGTGCCAGCAGTCTTTGGCCTGGGACAGGGCCGGGGACTGAAGCTTTCTTT.

This clonotype was observed a few times. A read error may produce the germline difference seen at one junction end. This sequence joins TRBV6-2 or TRBV6-3 and TRBJ2-7, with D hard to call. Matching the DNA end better, TRBJ2-5 makes the J call doubtful. CDR1 is MNHEY, CDR2 SVGEGT, per germline. This CDR3 region has 14 residues. Written as DNA, the CDR3 is TGTGCCAGCAGTTACAGTGTCTCTCAAGGGACCCAGTACTTC. It is translated as CASSYSVSQGTQYF.

At least ten counts were recorded for this clonotype. The chain links TRBV27 to TRBJ2-3; perhaps D is TRBD1 or TRBD2 (6 bases each). CDR1 and CDR2 (germline): MNHEY, SMNVEV (reference sequence). The CDR3 runs 17 residues. The ends were cut back, 6 bases at V and 2 bases at J, with 21 bases in the middle. The CDR3 protein is CASRKQGLADYTDTQYF. The CDR3 nucleotides read TGTGCCAGCAGAAAACAGGGATTGGCGGACTACACAGATACGCAGTATTTT.

This clonotype showed up many times. This rearrangement joins TRBV20-1 to TRBJ2-1; TRBD2 agrees at 9 bases. CDR3 length equals 14 residues. V was pared by 3 bases and J by 8 bases, with 8 bases of the junction left unmatched. Germline-derived CDR1 and CDR2 are DFQATT and SNEGSKA (reference sequence). This CDR3 reads CSASRGGGADEQFF. In DNA, the CDR3 is TGCAGTGCTAGTCGCGGCGGGGGGGCCGATGAGCAGTTCTTC.

The rearrangement uses TRBV7-2 and TRBJ2-3, with no clear D. The V gene's germline CDR1 is SGHTA and CDR2 FQGNSA. This CDR3 spans 15 amino acids. V was cut by 2 bases and J by 4 bases, with 13 bases left in between. The CDR3 nucleotides read TGTGCCAGCAGCTTACGCCCGGAGTTGCCAGATACGCAGTATTTT. Translation gives CASSLRPELPDTQYF.

The chain joins TRBV20-1 to TRBJ1-6, with unresolved D. Germline CDR1 and CDR2: DFQATT and SNEGSKA (reference sequence). The CDR3 spans 13 residues. V lost 0 bases and J 4 bases, leaving 4 bases between the germline ends. The CDR3 spells CSAREGYNSPLHF. The CDR3 DNA is TGCAGTGCTAGAGAGGGGTATAATTCACCCCTCCACTTT.

This clonotype was detected ten times or more. This chain uses TRBV6-2 or TRBV6-3 with TRBJ1-1, with TRBD1 as a possible D gene (6 bases). Looked up from germline, CDR1 is MNHEY and CDR2 is SVGEGT. The CDR3 is made up of 12 amino acids. V was trimmed by 5 bases and J by 6 bases, leaving 10 bases between them. The DNA for the CDR3 is TGTGCCAGCAGTCAACAGGGTTCTGAAGCTTTCTTT. It is translated as CASSQQGSEAFF.

This clonotype came up many times. V gene TRBV20-1 combines with J gene TRBJ1-6, with TRBD1 matching over 7 bases. Per the germline V gene, CDR1 is DFQATT and CDR2 is SNEGSKA (reference sequence). There are 14 residues in the CDR3. V shed 3 bases, J shed 2 bases, and the junction held 1 base outside the gene matches. The CDR3 loop reads CSARDRPYNSPLHF. The CDR3 DNA reads as TGCAGTGCTAGGGACAGGCCCTATAATTCACCCCTCCACTTT.

CDR3 nucleotide sequence: TGTGCCAGCAGCCAAGAGGGTCGTTGGGGGAACCCGAACACCGGGGAGCTGTTTTTT. Translated: CASSQEGRWGNPNTGELFF. The chain is built from TRBV4-2 and TRBJ2-2; either TRBD1 or TRBD2 may fit D (5 bases each). Trimming stripped 0 bases from V and 0 bases from J, with 17 bases between. The germline V gene has CDR1 LGHNA and CDR2 YNFKEQ. There are 19 residues in the CDR3.

As concerns this clonotype: This CDR3 is missing its conserved last phenylalanine or tryptophan, likely due to a read error. V gene TRBV7-9 combines with J gene TRBJ1-2, with D possibly matching TRBD1 (5 bases). Germline CDR1 and CDR2: SEHNR and FQNEAQ (reference sequence). V was clipped by 4 bases and J by 4 bases, with 28 bases between them. The CDR3 runs 19 residues. In DNA, the CDR3 is TGTGCCAGCAGCTCTTTCCCCCAGGGCGTAAAGGGCGGGGCCTATGGCTACACCCTC. It yields the protein CASSSFPQGVKGGAYGYTL.

This clonotype was counted once. A junction boundary mismatches the germline segment, possibly from a read error. The V gene is TRBV5-5, the J gene TRBJ2-7, with 11 bases lining up with TRBD1. Germline CDR1 reads SGHKS; CDR2 reads YYEKEE (reference sequence). This CDR3 contains 15 residues. CDR3 in amino acids: CTSSTGQGAYNEQYF. CDR3 DNA: TGTACCAGCAGCACTGGACAGGGGGCCTACAATGAGCAGTACTTC.

This clonotype has a count of ten or more. This sequence joins TRBV2 and TRBJ2-3; D remains unclear. CDR3 length: 13 residues. Trimming pared 1 base from V and 5 bases from J, leaving 7 bases between. Germline V gene lookup returns CDR1 SNHLY and CDR2 FYNNEI. CDR3 protein: CASSEDLGDTQYF. The CDR3 nucleotides are TGTGCCAGCAGTGAAGATTTAGGAGATACGCAGTATTTT.

To note about this clonotype: This sequence may be a read error, since a much larger clone differs from it by one base. The chain joins TRBV19 to TRBJ2-6; either TRBD1 or TRBD2 may fit D (5 bases each). CDR3 size: 14 residues. CDR1 and CDR2 (germline): LNHDA, SQIVND (reference sequence). The CDR3 loop is CASRRDPGANVPTF. CDR3 nucleotides: TGTGCCAGTAGAAGGGATCCCGGGGCCAACGTCCCGACTTTC. Together with reference TRBV19 and TRBJ2-6, the CDR3 gives the full variable domain: DGGITQSPKYLFRKEGQNVTLSCEQNLNHDAMYWYRQDPGQGLRLIYYSQIVNDFQKGDIAEGYSVSREKKESFPLTVTSAQKNPTAFYLCASRRDPGANVPTFGAGSRLTVL.

A note on this clonotype: A single base separates this from a much larger clone, so it may be a read error. The gene calls are TRBV7-2 and TRBJ1-2; D unresolved. Germline V gene sequence: CDR1 SGHTA, CDR2 FQGNSA. The CDR3 consists of 14 residues. Trimming cost V 8 bases and J 3 bases, with 16 bases left between them. In DNA, the CDR3 is TGTGCCAGCGGCCTAGATGGAGTAGACTATGGCTACACCTTC. Protein sequence: CASGLDGVDYGYTF. The full variable domain, in which reference TRBV7-2 and TRBJ1-2 provide the parts outside the CDR3, is GAGVSQSPSNKVTEKGKDVELRCDPISGHTALYWYRQSLGQGLEFLIYFQGNSAPDKSGLPSDRFSAERTGGSVSTLTIQRTQQEDSAVYLCASGLDGVDYGYTFGSGTRLTVV.

The CDR3 nucleotides read TGTGCCAGCAGTTCGGCTAGCGGGGGCCATTACACCGGGGAGCTGTTTTTT. Protein sequence: CASSSASGGHYTGELFF. The genes are TRBV11-2 and TRBJ2-2, with 10 bases fitting TRBD2. Germline trimming cut 6 bases from V and 3 bases from J; bases unmatched to any gene: 10. Germline V gives CDR1 SGHAT, CDR2 FQNNGV. CDR3 length equals 17 residues.

This clonotype was picked up many times. This chain connects TRBV20-1 to TRBJ2-1; 7 bases are a match to TRBD2. The CDR3 length is 15 residues. The J segment lost 10 bases and the V segment lost 3 bases, leaving 15 bases of the junction unmatched. CDR1 and CDR2 (germline): DFQATT, SNEGSKA (reference sequence). CDR3 DNA: TGCAGTGCTAGTCCCCTTGGGGGGGGGGAACTGGAGCAGTTCTTC. Translation: CSASPLGGGELEQFF.